This paragraph reports one TCR beta chain. Its antigen remains unidentified. Here immunoSEQ multiplex PCR was the method, and the copy in TCRdb shows in-frame clones only, minus some. The sample has over 30,000 clones, 84% seen once. The data are from a study of OX40 agonist ivuxolimab in advanced cancers. Background on the study: Ivuxolimab was administered intravenously to patients at 0.01 to 10 mg/kg every 2 weeks.

Germline V gene sequence: CDR1 SGHAT, CDR2 FQNNGV. The CDR3 has 13 residues. V lost 5 bases, J lost 4 bases, and 11 bases lay in between. Study conclusions and caveats: Clonal expansion from baseline to week 6 occurred in both CD4+ and CD8+ T cells. Several nonresponders also turned out to have low normalized T-cell clonal expansion.

Sequencing used CD4+ or CD8+ T cells sorted from blood, obtained in a trial of the OX40 agonist ivuxolimab. This chain links TRBV11-2 with TRBJ2-5, with TRBD1 as a possible D gene (5 bases). The sequence came from an adult with an advanced solid tumor such as melanoma, head and neck, liver or kidney cancer. Written as DNA, the CDR3 is TGTGCCAGCAGCCAAGTCAGGGCAGAGACCCAGTACTTC. It translates to CASSQVRAETQYF.